Shown below are 29 T cell receptor beta chains from a single sample sequenced in a study of identical twins (dated by TCRdb to 2016 to 2018). The method was 5' RACE. The sample was run on an Illumina HiSeq 2000. Through fastp at Q25 and MiXCR, TCRdb rebuilt clones from the public reads, retaining in-frame beta chains. Each entry is one CDR3 protein sequence, shown with its most common DNA and genes. The sample table records 240,000 or so distinct CDR3 sequences; roughly 10% of these occur just once. The ten largest clones represent about 9.1% of the sample. The specimen sequenced was memory T cells sorted from blood. Taken with the paper, the label for cell subset or site translates to: CD45RO+ enriched T cells. These receptors came from a man aged 50 or older in good health.

Ten or more counts support this clonotype. V and J are TRBV20-1 and TRBJ2-7; no firm D call. The CDR3 contains 16 residues. The V and J ends lost 4 bases and 2 bases respectively, with 21 bases between them. Germline V gives CDR1 DFQATT, CDR2 SNEGSKA (reference sequence). The chain's CDR3 is CSATDGSSLQAYEQYF. The CDR3 DNA sequence: TGCAGTGCTACTGACGGCAGCTCCCTCCAAGCCTACGAGCAGTACTTC.

Turning to this clonotype: One base away lies a much larger clone, so this may be a sequencing read error. The chain has TRBV16 and TRBJ1-1; 9 bases match TRBD1. V trimming: 3 bases; J trimming: 6 bases; junction bases outside the gene matches: 8. The germline V gene has CDR1 KGHSY and CDR2 FQNENV. The CDR3 spans 15 residues. The CDR3 spells CASSHMGQGGSEAFF. The CDR3 DNA is TGTGCCAGCAGCCACATGGGACAGGGAGGCTCTGAAGCTTTCTTT.

In DNA, the CDR3 is TGTGCCAGCAGCCTCTTCTTAGCGGAAGGGATGTACGAGCAGTACTTC. Its protein is CASSLFLAEGMYEQYF. The V gene is TRBV7-6, the J gene TRBJ2-7; D might be TRBD2 (6 bases). In germline, CDR1 is SGHVS, CDR2 FNYEAQ. V lost 5 bases and J lost 4, with 21 bases in between. This CDR3 has 16 residues. The full variable domain, its missing parts supplied by reference TRBV7-6 and TRBJ2-7, is GAGVSQSPRYKVTKRGQDVALRCDPISGHVSLYWYRQALGQGPEFLTYFNYEAQQDKSGLPNDRFSAERPEGSISTLTIQRTEQRDSAMYRCASSLFLAEGMYEQYFGPGTRLTVT.

This clonotype occurred a few times. The chain is built from TRBV20-1 and TRBJ1-3; no definite D call. Germline lookup yields CDR1 DFQATT and CDR2 SNEGSKA (reference sequence). Deletions cut 5 bases from V and 4 bases from J, with 12 bases between. The CDR3 sequence is 13 residues long. CDR3 in amino acids: CSARWEGGNTIYF. The CDR3 coding sequence is TGCAGTGCTCGCTGGGAGGGAGGAAACACCATATATTTT.

The gene calls are TRBV23-1 and TRBJ2-7; D possibly uses TRBD1 or TRBD2 (5 bases each). TRBV23-1 is identified as an open reading frame with a role that is uncertain. The germline V and J ends were trimmed by 0 bases and 0 bases, with 9 bases remaining between them. The CDR3 loop spans 15 amino acids. CDR3 protein: CASSQSGRSSYEQYF. The CDR3, as DNA: TGCGCCAGCAGTCAATCGGGACGGAGCTCCTACGAGCAGTACTTC.

Remarks on this clonotype: This sequence may be a read error, since a much larger clone differs from it by one base. J is TRBJ2-1 and V is TRBV11-2, with D tentatively TRBD1 (6 bases). Germline values: CDR1 SGHAT, CDR2 FQNNGV. CDR3 length: 14 residues. The V and J ends lost 6 bases and 12 bases respectively, with 21 bases between them. CDR3 sequence: CASRQGIMRHGQFF. The CDR3 DNA follows: TGTGCCAGCAGGCAGGGGATAATGAGACATGGGCAGTTCTTC.

In this sample, this clonotype turned up a few times. The rearrangement links TRBV18 to TRBJ2-5; 8 nucleotides agree with TRBD2. CDR1 is KGHSH and CDR2 is LQKENI in the germline V gene. V lost 4 bases, J lost 5 bases, and 18 bases stayed unmatched. The CDR3 runs 18 residues. CDR3 DNA: TGTGCCAGCTCACGACTCTCCGGCGGGAGGAGGTCCCGGGAGACCCAGTACTTC. Protein: CASSRLSGGRRSRETQYF. The whole variable domain, remainder taken from reference TRBV18 and TRBJ2-5, is NAGVMQNPRHLVRRRGQEARLRCSPMKGHSHVYWYRQLPEEGLKFMVYLQKENIIDESGMPKERFSAEFPKEGPSILRIQQVVRGDSAAYFCASSRLSGGRRSRETQYFGPGTRLLVL.

The rearrangement links TRBV20-1 to TRBJ2-5; D unresolved. Germline values: CDR1 DFQATT, CDR2 SNEGSKA (reference sequence). This CDR3 region has 15 residues. Trimming shortened V by 0 bases and J by 2 bases, and 13 bases separated the two germline ends. CDR3 nucleotide sequence: TGCAGTGCTAGAGACCGGGTCGTCGCACAAGAGACCCAGTACTTC. Its translation: CSARDRVVAQETQYF.

This clonotype was seen more than once but under ten times. The chain links TRBV7-2 to TRBJ1-5; D perhaps matches TRBD1 (5 bases). The CDR3 sequence is 16 residues long. Trimming removed 5 bases from V and 1 base from J, with 15 bases in between. CDR1 and CDR2 (germline): SGHTA, FQGNSA. The CDR3 is CASSPQSGWSNQPQHF. CDR3 DNA: TGTGCCAGCAGCCCTCAATCAGGGTGGAGCAATCAGCCCCAGCATTTT.

This clonotype was found many times. The chain couples TRBV12-3 or TRBV12-4 to TRBJ1-2, with D hard to call. This CDR3 comprises 13 residues. Trimming stripped 1 base from V and 7 bases from J, with 10 bases between. In DNA form, the CDR3 reads TGTGCCAGCAGTTTAGACAAGCCCGGTGGCTACACCTTC. Its translation is CASSLDKPGGYTF.

Only a few counts were recorded for this clonotype. This chain links TRBV20-1 with TRBJ2-5; either TRBD1 or TRBD2 may supply D (6 bases each). Between the trimmed V and J ends, which lost 6 bases and 4 bases, there was a span of 27 bases. The germline gives CDR1 DFQATT, CDR2 SNEGSKA (reference sequence). The CDR3 extends over 17 amino acids. The chain's CDR3 is CSALDGGAGVGLETQYF. Written as DNA, the CDR3 is TGCAGTGCCCTGGACGGGGGCGCTGGAGTAGGATTAGAGACCCAGTACTTC.

This clonotype occurred a few times. The chain has TRBV20-1 and TRBJ1-1; D possibly corresponds to TRBD1 (6 bases). The V and J ends lost 7 bases and 6 bases respectively, with 12 bases between them. The CDR3 contains 11 residues. Germline V gene lookup returns CDR1 DFQATT and CDR2 SNEGSKA (reference sequence). CDR3 DNA: TGCAGTGTGAGACAGGATTCTGAAGCTTTCTTT. Protein product: CSVRQDSEAFF.

This clonotype was seen ten or more times. V gene TRBV5-1 combines with J gene TRBJ2-7; 8 positions agree with TRBD1. Germline V gene sequence: CDR1 SGHRS, CDR2 YFSETQ. This CDR3 region has 13 residues. The V segment lost 0 bases and the J segment 5 bases; nucleotides outside the gene matches: 1. The CDR3 DNA is TGCGCCAGCAGCTTGGTACAGGGGGACGAGCAGTACTTC. Protein sequence: CASSLVQGDEQYF. Full variable domain (rest looked up from reference TRBV5-1 and TRBJ2-7): KAGVTQTPRYLIKTRGQQVTLSCSPISGHRSVSWYQQTPGQGLQFLFEYFSETQRNKGNFPGRFSGRQFSNSRSEMNVSTLELGDSALYLCASSLVQGDEQYFGPGTRLTVT.

By sample fraction, this clonotype is medium-sized (0.01 to 0.1%). In DNA form, the CDR3 reads TGTGCCAGCTCACCAGGACAGGGTCTGAGCGAGCAGTACTTC. Translation gives CASSPGQGLSEQYF. The rearrangement links TRBV18 to TRBJ2-7, with 8 positions matching TRBD1. Trimming took 2 bases from V and 6 from J; bases not matched to a gene: 6. The CDR3 is made up of 14 amino acids. Germline CDR1 is KGHSH and CDR2 is LQKENI.

The rearrangement links TRBV20-1 to TRBJ2-7, with D tentatively TRBD1 (6 bases). The V and J ends lost 3 bases and 3 bases respectively, with 18 bases between them. CDR1 DFQATT and CDR2 SNEGSKA come from the germline V gene (reference sequence). This CDR3 contains 15 residues. The CDR3 sequence is CSARGVSQGFYEQYF. The CDR3 nucleotides are TGCAGTGCTAGGGGGGTGTCGCAGGGGTTCTACGAGCAGTACTTC.

There are a few counts of this clonotype. The rearrangement joins TRBV4-2 to TRBJ1-2; D is possibly TRBD1 (5 bases). The V gene's germline CDR1 is LGHNA and CDR2 YNFKEQ. The CDR3 has 16 amino acids. The germline V and J ends were trimmed by 0 bases and 3 bases, with 14 bases remaining between them. Here the CDR3 DNA reads TGTGCCAGCAGCCAAGACCTCGGGCAGGGACACTATGGCTACACCTTC. Translated, it gives CASSQDLGQGHYGYTF.

This clonotype was recorded many times. The CDR3 nucleotides read TGCGCCAGCAGGCAGGACAGGGGGAACACCGGGGAGCTGTTTTTT. It is translated as CASRQDRGNTGELFF. The genes are TRBV4-1 and TRBJ2-2; the match to TRBD1 covers 9 bases. The V and J ends lost 6 bases and 1 base, in that order; junction bases with no gene match: 3. The CDR3 covers 15 residues. Germline loops: CDR1 MGHRA, CDR2 YSYEKL.

This clonotype has a handful of counts. This chain joins TRBV6-2 or TRBV6-3 and TRBJ2-7, with 12 bases identical to TRBD2. V was clipped by 4 bases and J by 5 bases; unmatched bases: 3. Germline assignment: CDR1 MNHEY and CDR2 SVGEGT. CDR3 length equals 14 residues. The CDR3 nucleotides read TGTGCCAGCAGTTCGACTAGCGGGAGCGACGAGCAGTACTTC. It is translated as CASSSTSGSDEQYF.

This clonotype was seen a handful of times. The chain recombines TRBV6-1 with TRBJ1-2; no reliable D call. V gave up 6 bases and J gave up 5 bases, with 19 bases separating them. Germline values: CDR1 MNHNS, CDR2 SASEGT. The CDR3 contains 15 residues. The CDR3 DNA sequence: TGTGCCAGCAGGCCGAGGACGGCTCCCGAGTATGGCTACACCTTC. Amino acid sequence: CASRPRTAPEYGYTF.

This clonotype has a handful of counts. The V gene is TRBV20-1, the J gene TRBJ2-3, with TRBD1 matching over 9 bases. The CDR3 sequence is 14 residues long. Trimming took 6 bases from V and 1 from J; bases not matched to a gene: 5. Germline loops: CDR1 DFQATT, CDR2 SNEGSKA (reference sequence). The CDR3 reads CSAQRDRGTDTQYF. CDR3 sequence (DNA): TGCAGTGCCCAGCGGGACAGGGGCACAGATACGCAGTATTTT.

This clonotype was counted ten times or more. The V gene is TRBV20-1, the J gene TRBJ2-3; D is possibly TRBD2 (5 bases). CDR1 is DFQATT and CDR2 is SNEGSKA in the germline V gene (reference sequence). Trimming removed 0 bases from V and 1 base from J, with 11 bases in between. The CDR3 is 15 amino acids. The CDR3 loop reads CSAREIRGRTDTQYF. The CDR3 DNA is TGCAGTGCTAGAGAAATCCGGGGTCGCACAGATACGCAGTATTTT.

The chain recombines TRBV6-1 with TRBJ2-7; D not resolved. V gave up 6 bases and J gave up 0 bases, with 18 bases separating them. Germline CDR1 MNHNS, CDR2 SASEGT. The CDR3 consists of 16 residues. The CDR3 region has the DNA TGTGCCAGCAGGCCTACGGGCTGGGTGAGCTCCTACGAGCAGTACTTC. It encodes CASRPTGWVSSYEQYF.

V usage is TRBV27 and J usage is TRBJ2-1; 8 bases match TRBD2. Trimming removed 8 bases from V and 5 bases from J; junction bases left unmatched: 8. The germline V gene has CDR1 MNHEY and CDR2 SMNVEV (reference sequence). CDR3 size: 14 residues. The CDR3 sequence: CASRTSGRNNEQFF. DNA for the CDR3: TGTGCCAGCCGAACTAGCGGCCGCAACAATGAGCAGTTCTTC.

The V call is TRBV5-1, the J call TRBJ2-7; a weak D match, TRBD2 (6 bases). The germline CDR1 and CDR2 sequences are SGHRS and YFSETQ. V gave up 0 bases and J gave up 6 bases, with 13 bases separating them. CDR3 length equals 14 residues. The CDR3 sequence: CASSLAEGLGEQYF. The CDR3 DNA is TGCGCCAGCAGCTTGGCCGAGGGACTTGGCGAGCAGTACTTC.

This clonotype was seen at least ten times. The genes are TRBV4-1 and TRBJ1-6; 8 bases map to TRBD1. The CDR3 consists of 17 residues. From germline, CDR1 is MGHRA and CDR2 YSYEKL. J gave up 7 bases and V 0 bases, and 8 bases lay outside the gene matches. Here the CDR3 reads CASSQDERQGRNSPLHF. CDR3 nucleotides: TGCGCCAGCAGCCAAGATGAAAGACAGGGGCGAAATTCACCCCTCCACTTT.

This clonotype was seen more than once but under ten times. The gene calls are TRBV20-1 and TRBJ2-7, with a weak D call TRBD2 (7 bases). This CDR3 is built from 13 residues. V shed 3 bases and J shed 5 bases, with 14 bases lying between them. CDR1 DFQATT and CDR2 SNEGSKA come from the germline V gene (reference sequence). This chain's CDR3 is CSASRGARDEQYF. The CDR3 nucleotides read TGCAGTGCTAGCCGGGGGGCGCGGGACGAGCAGTACTTC.

This clonotype was seen at least ten times. Germline and junction disagree at one end, which may indicate a read error. V is TRBV4-1 and J is TRBJ1-2; no clear D gene. The V gene's germline CDR1 is MGHRA and CDR2 YSYEKL. The CDR3 spans 13 residues. For the CDR3, the DNA is TGCGCCAGCAGCCAGAGTACGGGGTATGACTACACCTTC. Translation gives CASSQSTGYDYTF.

This clonotype was seen at least ten times. The chain is built from TRBV20-1 and TRBJ2-3; the match to TRBD2 covers 14 bases. This CDR3 is 16 amino acids long. CDR1 is DFQATT, CDR2 SNEGSKA, per germline (reference sequence). V shed 3 bases and J 5 bases; nucleotides not matched to a gene: 7. This CDR3 reads CSASSGTSGRGDTQYF. CDR3 nucleotides: TGCAGTGCTAGTTCTGGGACTAGCGGGAGAGGAGATACGCAGTATTTT.

The table lists this clonotype with many counts. The chain links TRBV28 to TRBJ2-7; 7 positions agree with TRBD1. The V gene's germline CDR1 is MDHEN and CDR2 SYDVKM. The ends lost 3 bases at V and 0 bases at J; junction bases unmatched: 11. The CDR3 spans 17 residues. The CDR3 region is CASSFSVGTEASYEQYF. CDR3 sequence (DNA): TGTGCCAGCAGTTTCTCCGTGGGGACAGAGGCCTCCTACGAGCAGTACTTC.